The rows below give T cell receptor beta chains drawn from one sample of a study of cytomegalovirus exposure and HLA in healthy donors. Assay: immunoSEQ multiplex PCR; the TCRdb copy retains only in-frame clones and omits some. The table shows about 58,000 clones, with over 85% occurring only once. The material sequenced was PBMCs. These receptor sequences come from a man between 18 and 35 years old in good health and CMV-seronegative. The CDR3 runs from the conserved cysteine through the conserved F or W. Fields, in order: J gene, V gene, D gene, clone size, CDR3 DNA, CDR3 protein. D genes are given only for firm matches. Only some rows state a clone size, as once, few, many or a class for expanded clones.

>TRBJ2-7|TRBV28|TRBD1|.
TGTGCCAGCAGTGGGGACAGAAAGAGGGGGCAGTACTTC
CASSGDRKRGQYF
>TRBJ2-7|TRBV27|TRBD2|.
TGTGCCAGCAGTACTAGCGGGCACGAGCAGTACTTC
CASSTSGHEQYF
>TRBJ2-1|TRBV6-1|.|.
TGTGCCAGCAGTGAGAGGGCATATGAGCAGTTCTTC
CASSERAYEQFF
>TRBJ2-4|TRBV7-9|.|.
TGTGCCAGCAGCTTGGAGGAAGGGAACATTCAGTACTTC
CASSLEEGNIQYF
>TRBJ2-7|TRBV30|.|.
TGTGCCTGGAGCGAAACGGGACTCTGGTACGAGCAGTACTTC
CAWSETGLWYEQYF
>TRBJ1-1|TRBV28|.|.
TGTGCCAGCAGCATGCTCCCAGGGAACACTGAAGCTTTCTTT
CASSMLPGNTEAFF
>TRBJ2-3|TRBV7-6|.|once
TGTGCCAGCAGCTCGGACATCCCAGGCGCAGATACGCAGTATTTT
CASSSDIPGADTQYF
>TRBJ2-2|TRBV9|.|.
TGTGCCAGCAGCGTAGAATATGGGAGCACCGGGGAGCTGTTTTTT
CASSVEYGSTGELFF
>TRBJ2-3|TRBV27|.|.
TGTGCCAGCGGGCGAGGCACAGATACGCAGTATTTT
CASGRGTDTQYF
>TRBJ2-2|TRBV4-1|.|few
TGCGCCAGCAGCCAAGACGACAGATACTCGAACACCGGGGAGCTGTTTTTT
CASSQDDRYSNTGELFF
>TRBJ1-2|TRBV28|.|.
TGTGCCAGCAGTCGTTTGGCCAGACAGTTTTTATATGGCTACACCTTC
CASSRLARQFLYGYTF
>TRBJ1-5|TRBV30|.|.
TGTGCCTGGAGTCCGGGTAGCAATCAGCCCCAGCATTTT
CAWSPGSNQPQHF
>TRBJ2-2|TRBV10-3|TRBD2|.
TGTGCCATCAGTGGGGGCAGCGGGAGTTTGACCGGGGAGCTGTTTTTT
CAISGGSGSLTGELFF
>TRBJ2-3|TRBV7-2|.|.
TGTGCCAGCAGCCTAAATGCAGGGCAGGCAGATACGCAGTATTTT
CASSLNAGQADTQYF
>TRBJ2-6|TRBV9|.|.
TGTGCCAGCAGCGATACAGGTGCTGGGGCCAACGTCCTGACTTTC
CASSDTGAGANVLTF
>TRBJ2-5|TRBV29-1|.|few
TGCAGCGTTAGGAGGGTGGATCAAGAGACCCAGTACTTC
CSVRRVDQETQYF
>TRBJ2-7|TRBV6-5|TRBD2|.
TGTGCCAGCAGTTACTCGAGATTCAGGGAGGGGTACTTC
CASSYSRFREGYF
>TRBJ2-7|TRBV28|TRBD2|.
TGTGCCAGCAGTTATGGACTAGCGGGCGCCGCCTACGAGCAGTACTTC
CASSYGLAGAAYEQYF
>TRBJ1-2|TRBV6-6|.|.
TGTGCCAGCAGTCAACAGTTTGGCTACACCTTC
CASSQQFGYTF
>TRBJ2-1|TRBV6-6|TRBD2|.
TGTGCCAGCAGAGCGGGAGTAACCTACAATGAGCAGTTCTTC
CASRAGVTYNEQFF
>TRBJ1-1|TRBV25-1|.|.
TGTGCCAGCAGTGAGGGCCCAGTTGAAGCTTTCTTT
CASSEGPVEAFF
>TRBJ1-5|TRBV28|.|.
TGTGCCAGCACCCACCCCAGGGTTGGCAATCAGCCCCAGCATTTT
CASTHPRVGNQPQHF
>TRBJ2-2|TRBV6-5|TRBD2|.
TGTGCCAGCACCAAGAACGCGGGAGGGGCCGGGGAGCTGTTTTTT
CASTKNAGGAGELFF
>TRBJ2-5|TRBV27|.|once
TGTGCCAGCAGCTCTCGCGTCCAAGAGACCCAGTACTTC
CASSSRVQETQYF
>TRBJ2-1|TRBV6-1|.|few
TGTGCCAGCAGTGTACAGGAGTACAATGAGCAGTTCTTC
CASSVQEYNEQFF
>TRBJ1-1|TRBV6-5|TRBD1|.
TGTGCCAGCAGTTCCGGACAGGGGGCAACTAAAGCTTTCTTT
CASSSGQGATKAFF
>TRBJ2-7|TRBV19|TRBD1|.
TGTGCCAGTAGTATAGTGGCAGGGGGAAACTACGAGCAGTACTTC
CASSIVAGGNYEQYF